One sample yielded the 14 T cell receptor beta chains listed below, sequenced in a study of blood T cell repertoires in COVID-19. The assay was immunoSEQ multiplex PCR, and TCRdb's table has in-frame clones only and misses some. The sample has about 200,000 clones; 89% are singletons. Sequencing was carried out using peripheral blood. These receptors were obtained from a woman aged 40 to 49 with acute or convalescent COVID-19.

The gene calls are TRBV6-6 and TRBJ2-2, with D possibly TRBD1 on 5 matching bases. Trimming removed 5 bases at V and 0 bases at J, with 10 bases between. Germline CDR1 MNHNY, CDR2 SVGAGI (reference sequence). This CDR3 has 15 amino acids. The CDR3 loop reads CASSTTESNTGELFF. Written as DNA, the CDR3 is TGTGCCAGCAGTACGACAGAGTCGAACACCGGGGAGCTGTTTTTT.

CDR3 DNA sequence: TGTGCCAGCAGCCAAGGAAGAGGTCCGGGGGGCGGCCCGAACACCGGGGAGCTGTTTTTT. Amino acids: CASSQGRGPGGGPNTGELFF. This chain links TRBV4-2 with TRBJ2-2; D perhaps matches TRBD2 (7 bases). Germline loops: CDR1 LGHNA, CDR2 YNFKEQ. The CDR3 is made up of 20 amino acids. V was shortened by 1 base and J by 0 bases, with 21 bases between the two germline ends.

The V and J genes are TRBV5-5 and TRBJ1-1; 7 positions match TRBD1. The CDR3 length is 13 residues. Germline-derived CDR1 and CDR2 are SGHKS and YYEKEE (reference sequence). With V trimmed by 5 bases and J by 5 bases, 6 bases remained unmatched. For the CDR3, the DNA is TGTGCCAGCAGTTTTCAACAGGGGACTGAAGCTTTCTTT. It codes for CASSFQQGTEAFF.

This chain connects TRBV11-2 to TRBJ1-1; 9 nucleotides align to TRBD1. The V segment lost 5 bases and the J segment 1 base; nucleotides outside the gene matches: 2. This CDR3 has 14 residues. Germline CDR1 is SGHAT and CDR2 is FQNNGV. Written as DNA, the CDR3 is TGTGCCAGCAGCACGGGACAGGGGAACACTGAAGCTTTCTTT. Translation gives CASSTGQGNTEAFF.

The chain uses TRBV12-5 and TRBJ1-5, with D possibly being TRBD1 (6 bases). Germline V CDR1 and CDR2: LGHNT, FRNRAP. Trimming removed 1 base from V and 11 bases from J, with 9 bases in between. The CDR3 spans 12 residues. The CDR3 loop reads CASGLDTGTQHF. The CDR3 DNA is TGTGCTAGTGGTTTGGATACAGGGACCCAGCATTTT.

This clone appeared a few times. This sequence joins TRBV7-3 and TRBJ2-2; 10 bases match TRBD1. The CDR3 runs to 15 residues. Germline lookup yields CDR1 SGHTA and CDR2 FQGTGA. V dropped 5 bases and J dropped 6; count of bases not matched to a gene: 6. CDR3 DNA sequence: TGTGCCAGCAGCCGCCTGGACAGGGGGGCCGGGGAGCTGTTTTTT. As protein: CASSRLDRGAGELFF.

CDR3: CASSTGTGTNYGYTF. The CDR3 nucleotides read TGTGCCAGCAGCACCGGGACAGGAACTAACTATGGCTACACCTTC. The V gene is TRBV6-4, the J gene TRBJ1-2, with 8 bases fitting TRBD1. Germline V gives CDR1 MRHNA, CDR2 SNTAGT. The CDR3 consists of 15 residues. Trimming removed 6 bases from V and 0 bases from J; junction bases left unmatched: 6.

This clone was counted a few times. The rearrangement joins TRBV25-1 to TRBJ2-7; TRBD2 aligns across 14 bases. V trimming: 4 bases; J trimming: 7 bases; junction bases outside the gene matches: 9. CDR3 length equals 16 residues. Germline assignment: CDR1 MGHDK and CDR2 SYGVNS. As DNA, the CDR3 is TGTGCCAGCAGTGGTCGGACTAGCGGGGGGATCGGGGAGCAGTACGTC. Residues: CASSGRTSGGIGEQYV.

The rearrangement links TRBV12-3 or TRBV12-4 to TRBJ1-1, with TRBD1 matching over 7 bases. CDR3 length: 13 amino acids. V was pared by 5 bases and J by 12 bases, with 12 bases of the junction left unmatched. The CDR3 coding sequence is TGTGCCAGCAGTCCCCCGACAGGGCTAACGACTTTCTTT. Translation: CASSPPTGLTTFF.

This chain joins TRBV19 and TRBJ1-2; 7 nucleotides match TRBD1. This CDR3 contains 12 residues. V lost 5 bases to trimming and J lost 8 bases; unmatched junction nucleotides: 5. Germline V CDR1 and CDR2: LNHDA, SQIVND (reference sequence). CDR3 sequence reads: CASSVRDSGYTF. CDR3 sequence (DNA): TGTGCCAGTAGTGTCCGGGACAGCGGCTACACCTTC.

This clone came up once. V and J are TRBV15 and TRBJ2-7; 10 bases fit TRBD2. Losses at the gene ends were 4 bases for V and 3 bases for J; bases not matched to a gene: 9. From germline, CDR1 is LNHNV and CDR2 YYDKDF (reference sequence). This CDR3 contains 16 residues. The CDR3 reads CATSKPLAGDLYEQYV. As DNA, the CDR3 is TGTGCCACCAGCAAACCGCTAGCGGGGGACCTCTACGAGCAGTACGTC.

This clone occurred once. The gene calls are TRBV5-1 and TRBJ2-3; 7 bases match TRBD1. CDR1 is SGHRS and CDR2 is YFSETQ in the germline V gene. This CDR3 is 16 amino acids long. Trimming took 3 bases from V and 3 from J; bases not matched to a gene: 10. CDR3 sequence (DNA): TGCGCCAGCAGCTCGGCGTCGACAGGGTGGACAGATACGCAGTATTTT. Amino acids: CASSSASTGWTDTQYF.

This clone was counted only a few times. This rearrangement joins TRBV11-2 to TRBJ2-4; TRBD2 might be the D (7 bases). In germline, CDR1 is SGHAT, CDR2 FQNNGV. There are 16 residues in the CDR3. With 5 bases removed from V and 8 bases from J, the gap between germline ends came to 22 bases. CDR3 region: CASSPWGGGEGDIQYF. DNA of the CDR3: TGTGCCAGCAGCCCTTGGGGCGGGGGCGAGGGTGACATTCAGTACTTC.

The rearrangement joins TRBV5-1 to TRBJ1-1; D unclear. The CDR3 runs 13 residues. V lost 3 bases and J 0 bases, leaving 6 bases between the germline ends. The germline V gene encodes CDR1 SGHRS and CDR2 YFSETQ. The CDR3 DNA reads as TGCGCCAGCAGCTATGTAGTGAACACTGAAGCTTTCTTT. Translation gives CASSYVVNTEAFF.